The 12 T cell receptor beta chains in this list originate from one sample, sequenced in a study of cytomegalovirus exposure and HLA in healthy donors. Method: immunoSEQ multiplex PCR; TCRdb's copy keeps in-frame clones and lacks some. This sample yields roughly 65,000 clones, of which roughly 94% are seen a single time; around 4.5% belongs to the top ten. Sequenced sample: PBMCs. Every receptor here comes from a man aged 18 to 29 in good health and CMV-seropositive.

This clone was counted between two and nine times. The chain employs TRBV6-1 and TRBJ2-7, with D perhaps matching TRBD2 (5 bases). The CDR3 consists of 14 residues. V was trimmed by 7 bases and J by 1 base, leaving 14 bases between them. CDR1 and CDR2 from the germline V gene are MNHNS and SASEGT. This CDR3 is CASNTAAESYEQYF. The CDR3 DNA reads TGTGCCAGCAACACGGCAGCGGAGTCCTACGAGCAGTACTTC.

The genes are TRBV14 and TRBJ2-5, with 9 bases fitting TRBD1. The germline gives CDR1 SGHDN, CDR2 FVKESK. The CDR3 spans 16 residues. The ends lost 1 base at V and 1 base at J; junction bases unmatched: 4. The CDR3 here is CASSQVGTGIQETQYF. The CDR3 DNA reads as TGTGCCAGCAGCCAAGTCGGGACAGGGATCCAAGAGACCCAGTACTTC. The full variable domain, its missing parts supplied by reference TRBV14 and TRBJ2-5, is EAGVTQFPSHSVIEKGQTVTLRCDPISGHDNLYWYRRVMGKEIKFLLHFVKESKQDESGMPNNRFLAERTGGTYSTLKVQPAELEDSGVYFCASSQVGTGIQETQYFGPGTRLLVL.

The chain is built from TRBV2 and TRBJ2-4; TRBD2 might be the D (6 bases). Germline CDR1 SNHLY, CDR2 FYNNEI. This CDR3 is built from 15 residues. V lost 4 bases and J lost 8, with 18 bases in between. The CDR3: CASSGVGGLNDIQYF. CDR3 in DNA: TGTGCCAGCAGTGGGGTGGGGGGACTTAATGACATTCAGTACTTC.

The CDR3 is CASSVGGASGSLSEQYF. DNA of the CDR3: TGTGCCAGCAGCGTAGGTGGTGCTAGCGGGAGTCTTTCCGAGCAGTACTTC. V and J are TRBV9 and TRBJ2-7; the match to TRBD2 covers 10 bases. The germline CDR1 and CDR2 sequences are SGDLS and YYNGEE. The CDR3 is 17 residues long. Losses at the gene ends were 0 bases for V and 6 bases for J; bases not matched to a gene: 12. Full variable domain (missing parts from reference TRBV9 and TRBJ2-7): DSGVTQTPKHLITATGQRVTLRCSPRSGDLSVYWYQQSLDQGLQFLIQYYNGEERAKGNILERFSAQQFPDLHSELNLSSLELGDSALYFCASSVGGASGSLSEQYFGPGTRLTVT.

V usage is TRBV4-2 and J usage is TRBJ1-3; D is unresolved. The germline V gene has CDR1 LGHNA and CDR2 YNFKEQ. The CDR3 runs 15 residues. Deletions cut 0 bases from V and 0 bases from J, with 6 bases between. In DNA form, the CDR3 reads TGTGCCAGCAGCCAAGATTACGGCTCTGGAAACACCATATATTTT. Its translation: CASSQDYGSGNTIYF.

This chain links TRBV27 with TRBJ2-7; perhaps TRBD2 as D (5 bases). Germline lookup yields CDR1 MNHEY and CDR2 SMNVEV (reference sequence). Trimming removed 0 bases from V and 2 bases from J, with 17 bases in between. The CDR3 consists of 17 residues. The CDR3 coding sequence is TGTGCCAGCAGTTTATCGGTGGCGATAGCGCCCACCTACGAGCAGTACTTC. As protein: CASSLSVAIAPTYEQYF.

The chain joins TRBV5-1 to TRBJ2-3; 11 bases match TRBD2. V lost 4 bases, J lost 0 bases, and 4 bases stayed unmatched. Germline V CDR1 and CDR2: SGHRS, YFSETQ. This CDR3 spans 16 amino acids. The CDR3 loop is CASSLGTSGSTDTQYF. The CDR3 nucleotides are TGCGCCAGCAGCCTAGGGACTAGCGGTAGCACAGATACGCAGTATTTT.

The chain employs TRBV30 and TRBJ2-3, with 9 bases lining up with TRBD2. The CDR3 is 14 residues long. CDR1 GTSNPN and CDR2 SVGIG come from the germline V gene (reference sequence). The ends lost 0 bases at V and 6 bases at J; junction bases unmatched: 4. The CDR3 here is CAWSVVAGGDTQYF. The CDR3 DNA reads TGTGCCTGGAGTGTCGTTGCGGGGGGGGATACGCAGTATTTT.

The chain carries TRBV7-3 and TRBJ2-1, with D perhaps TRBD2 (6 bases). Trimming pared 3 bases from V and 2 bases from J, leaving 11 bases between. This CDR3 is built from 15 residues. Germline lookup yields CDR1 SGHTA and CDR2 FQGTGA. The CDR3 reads CASSFEGGTYNEQFF. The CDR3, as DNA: TGTGCCAGCAGCTTCGAGGGAGGCACCTACAATGAGCAGTTCTTC. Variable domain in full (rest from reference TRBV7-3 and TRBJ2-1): GAGVSQTPSNKVTEKGKYVELRCDPISGHTALYWYRQSLGQGPEFLIYFQGTGAADDSGLPNDRFFAVRPEGSVSTLKIQRTERGDSAVYLCASSFEGGTYNEQFFGPGTRLTVL.

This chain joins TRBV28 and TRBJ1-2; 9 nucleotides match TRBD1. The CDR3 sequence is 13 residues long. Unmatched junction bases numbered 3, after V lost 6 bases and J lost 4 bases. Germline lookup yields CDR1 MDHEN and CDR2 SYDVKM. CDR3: CASRTTGGYGYTF. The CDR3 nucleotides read TGTGCCAGCAGAACGACAGGGGGCTATGGCTACACCTTC.

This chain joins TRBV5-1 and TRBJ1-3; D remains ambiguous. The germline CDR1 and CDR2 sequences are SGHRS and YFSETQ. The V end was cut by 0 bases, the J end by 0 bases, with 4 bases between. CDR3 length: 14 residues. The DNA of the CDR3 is TGCGCCAGCAGCTTGGAGCTCTCTGGAAACACCATATATTTT. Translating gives CASSLELSGNTIYF.

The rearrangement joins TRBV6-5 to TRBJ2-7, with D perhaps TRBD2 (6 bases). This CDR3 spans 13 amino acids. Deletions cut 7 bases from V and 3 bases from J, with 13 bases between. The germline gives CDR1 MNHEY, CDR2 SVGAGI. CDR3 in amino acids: CASTLRGGYEQYF. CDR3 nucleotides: TGTGCCAGCACGCTGCGGGGAGGCTACGAGCAGTACTTC.